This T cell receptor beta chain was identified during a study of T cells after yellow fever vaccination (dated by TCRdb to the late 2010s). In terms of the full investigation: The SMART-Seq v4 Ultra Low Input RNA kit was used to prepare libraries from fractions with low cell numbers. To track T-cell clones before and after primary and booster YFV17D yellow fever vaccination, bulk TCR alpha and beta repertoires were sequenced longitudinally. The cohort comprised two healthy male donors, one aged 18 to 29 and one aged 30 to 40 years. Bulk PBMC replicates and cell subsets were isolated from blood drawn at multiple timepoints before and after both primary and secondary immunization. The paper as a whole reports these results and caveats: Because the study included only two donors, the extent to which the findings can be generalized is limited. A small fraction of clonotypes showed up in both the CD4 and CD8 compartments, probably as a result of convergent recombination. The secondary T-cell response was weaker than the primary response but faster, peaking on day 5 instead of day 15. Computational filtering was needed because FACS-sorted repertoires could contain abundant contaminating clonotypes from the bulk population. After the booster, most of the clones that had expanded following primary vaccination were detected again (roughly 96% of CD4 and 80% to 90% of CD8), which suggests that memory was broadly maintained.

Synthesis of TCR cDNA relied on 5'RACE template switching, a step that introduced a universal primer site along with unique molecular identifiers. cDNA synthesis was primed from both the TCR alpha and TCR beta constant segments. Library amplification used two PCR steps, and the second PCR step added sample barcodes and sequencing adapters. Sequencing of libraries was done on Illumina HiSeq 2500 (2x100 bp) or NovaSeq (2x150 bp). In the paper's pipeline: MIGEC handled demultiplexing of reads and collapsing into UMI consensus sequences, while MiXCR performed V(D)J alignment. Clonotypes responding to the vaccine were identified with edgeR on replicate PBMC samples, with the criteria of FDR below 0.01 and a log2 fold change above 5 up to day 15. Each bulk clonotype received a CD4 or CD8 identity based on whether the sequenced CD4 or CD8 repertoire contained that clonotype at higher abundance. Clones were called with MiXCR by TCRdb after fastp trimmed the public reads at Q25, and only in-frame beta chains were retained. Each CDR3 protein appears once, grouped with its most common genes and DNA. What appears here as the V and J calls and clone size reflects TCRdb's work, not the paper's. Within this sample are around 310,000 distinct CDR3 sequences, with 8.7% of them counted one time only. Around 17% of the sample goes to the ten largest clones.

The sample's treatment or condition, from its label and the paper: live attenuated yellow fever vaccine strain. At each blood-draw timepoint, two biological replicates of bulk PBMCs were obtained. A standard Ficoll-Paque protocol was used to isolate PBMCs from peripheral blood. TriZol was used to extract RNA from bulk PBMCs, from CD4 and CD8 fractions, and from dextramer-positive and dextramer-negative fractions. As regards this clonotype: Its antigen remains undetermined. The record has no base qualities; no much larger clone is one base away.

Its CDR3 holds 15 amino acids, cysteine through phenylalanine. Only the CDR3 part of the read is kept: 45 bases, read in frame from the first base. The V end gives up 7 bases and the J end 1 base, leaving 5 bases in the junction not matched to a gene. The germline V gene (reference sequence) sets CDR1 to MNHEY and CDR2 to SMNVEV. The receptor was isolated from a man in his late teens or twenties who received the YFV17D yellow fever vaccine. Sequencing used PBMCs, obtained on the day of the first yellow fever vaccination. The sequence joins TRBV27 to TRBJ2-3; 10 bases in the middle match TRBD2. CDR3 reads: CASTLGTSGTDTQYF. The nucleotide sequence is TGTGCCAGCACCCTCGGGACTAGCGGCACAGATACGCAGTATTTT.